The rows below give T cell receptor beta chains drawn from one sample of a study of blood T cell repertoires in COVID-19. Data came from immunoSEQ multiplex PCR; TCRdb stores just in-frame clones and leaves some out. The sample shows roughly 75,000 clones, over 75% of them seen only once. The sample consisted of peripheral blood. These receptors originate from a middle-aged man with COVID-19, enrolled during active disease. The CDR3 runs from the conserved cysteine through the conserved F or W. Fields, in order: clone size, J gene, D gene, V gene, CDR3 DNA, CDR3 protein. D genes are given only for firm matches. Clone sizes are given selectively: once, few, many, or a class where the clone is expanded.

size: .; J: TRBJ1-1; D: .; V: TRBV5-1; DNA: TGCGCCAGCAGCGGGGGCCTCTCTGACACTGAAGCTTTCTTT; CDR3: CASSGGLSDTEAFF
size: .; J: TRBJ1-5; D: .; V: TRBV4-1; DNA: TGCGCCAGCAGCCAGGGCGACAGTAATAATCAGCCCCAGCATTTT; CDR3: CASSQGDSNNQPQHF
size: once; J: TRBJ2-2; D: TRBD1; V: TRBV27; DNA: TGTGCCAGCAGCCCCGGGGACAGGGCGAACACCGGGGAGCTGTTTTTT; CDR3: CASSPGDRANTGELFF
size: .; J: TRBJ2-5; D: .; V: TRBV5-1; DNA: TGCGCCAGCAGCTTCAAAGAGACCCAGTACTTC; CDR3: CASSFKETQYF
size: few; J: TRBJ2-4; D: .; V: TRBV27; DNA: TGTGCCAGCAGTTTGGCCGAGGGGAGGTTGAACATTCAGTACTTC; CDR3: CASSLAEGRLNIQYF
size: .; J: TRBJ2-3; D: TRBD2; V: TRBV11-2; DNA: TGTGCCAGCAGCCGGCTAGCGGTCTACACAGATACGCAGTATTTT; CDR3: CASSRLAVYTDTQYF
size: .; J: TRBJ2-2; D: TRBD1; V: TRBV28; DNA: TGTGCCAGCAGTACCCGGGGACAGGGGAACACCGGGGAGCTGTTTTTT; CDR3: CASSTRGQGNTGELFF
size: .; J: TRBJ2-7; D: TRBD2; V: TRBV5-1; DNA: TGCGCCAGCAGCTCCGTAGCGGGAGGAACCCTCGAGCAGTACTTC; CDR3: CASSSVAGGTLEQYF
size: .; J: TRBJ1-5; D: TRBD1; V: TRBV5-1; DNA: TGCGCCAGCAGCCCGGGACAGTGGGGCAATCAGCCCCAGCATTTT; CDR3: CASSPGQWGNQPQHF
size: once; J: TRBJ1-1; D: TRBD1; V: TRBV30; DNA: TGTGCCTGGAGTCCCCGGGACAGAGTCATGAACACTGAAGCTTTCTTT; CDR3: CAWSPRDRVMNTEAFF
size: .; J: TRBJ1-5; D: .; V: TRBV5-5; DNA: TGTGCCAGCACCCCCCTTGTAGGGGAGGCCCAGCCCCAGCATTTT; CDR3: CASTPLVGEAQPQHF
size: .; J: TRBJ2-2; D: .; V: TRBV5-6; DNA: TGTGCCAGCAGCTTGAAAGGGGCCGGGGAGCTGTTTTTT; CDR3: CASSLKGAGELFF
size: .; J: TRBJ2-7; D: TRBD2; V: TRBV7-2; DNA: TGTGCCAGCAGCAGCGGGAGCGGCTACGAGCAGTACTTC; CDR3: CASSSGSGYEQYF
size: .; J: TRBJ1-5; D: .; V: TRBV11-2; DNA: TGTGCCAGCAGCTTAGCGTTCAATCAGCCCCAGCATTTT; CDR3: CASSLAFNQPQHF
size: .; J: TRBJ2-5; D: TRBD2; V: TRBV29-1; DNA: TGCAGCGTTGTAATAGCGGGAGCCGAAGAGACCCAGTACTTC; CDR3: CSVVIAGAEETQYF
size: .; J: TRBJ2-1; D: .; V: TRBV28; DNA: TGTGCCAGCAGTTTAAGTACAAACAATGAGCAGTTCTTC; CDR3: CASSLSTNNEQFF
size: .; J: TRBJ2-7; D: TRBD1; V: TRBV29-1; DNA: TGCAGCGTCCGACAGGGCCCCTACGAGCAGTACTTC; CDR3: CSVRQGPYEQYF
size: .; J: TRBJ1-1; D: .; V: TRBV3-1/TRBV3-2; DNA: TGTGCCAGCAGCCAAGATCATAGTCCAAACACTGAAGCTTTCTTT; CDR3: CASSQDHSPNTEAFF
size: few; J: TRBJ1-1; D: TRBD1; V: TRBV10-3; DNA: TGTGCCATCAGTAAAGGACAGGGCGGCACTGAAGCTTTCTTT; CDR3: CAISKGQGGTEAFF
size: .; J: TRBJ1-1; D: TRBD1; V: TRBV28; DNA: TGTGCCAGCGTGAATCTCCCCGGGACAGAGATCACTGAAGCTTTCTTT; CDR3: CASVNLPGTEITEAFF
size: .; J: TRBJ2-1; D: TRBD1; V: TRBV24-1; DNA: TGTGCCACCAGTGACCGGACAGGGGTTTACAATGAGCAGTTCTTC; CDR3: CATSDRTGVYNEQFF
size: many; J: TRBJ2-2; D: TRBD2; V: TRBV30; DNA: TGTGCCTGGAAGAAAGGGACTAGGGATACCGGGGAGCTGTTTTTT; CDR3: CAWKKGTRDTGELFF
size: .; J: TRBJ2-1; D: .; V: TRBV7-2; DNA: TGTGCCAGCAGCTTACAGGCCAGCCTCAATGAGCAGTTCTTC; CDR3: CASSLQASLNEQFF
size: .; J: TRBJ1-1; D: TRBD1; V: TRBV9; DNA: TGTGCCAGCAGCACCGGGACAGGGAGGACTGAAGCTTTCTTT; CDR3: CASSTGTGRTEAFF
size: .; J: TRBJ2-1; D: TRBD2; V: TRBV7-6; DNA: TGTGCCAGCAGCTCTCGGACTAGCGGCTACAATGAGCAGTTCTTC; CDR3: CASSSRTSGYNEQFF
size: .; J: TRBJ2-1; D: TRBD2; V: TRBV6-5; DNA: TGTGCCAGCTCTTTGACTAGCGGGAGTCATAGTGAGCAGTTCTTC; CDR3: CASSLTSGSHSEQFF
size: .; J: TRBJ2-6; D: .; V: TRBV4-3; DNA: TGCGCCAGCAGCCAGACTGGAGTCTCTGGGGCCAACGTCCTGACTTTC; CDR3: CASSQTGVSGANVLTF
size: .; J: TRBJ1-1; D: TRBD1; V: TRBV25-1; DNA: TGTGCCAGCAGTGGGGGGGACAGGGCAAAAGCTTTCTTT; CDR3: CASSGGDRAKAFF
size: .; J: TRBJ2-1; D: .; V: TRBV9; DNA: TGTGCCAGCAGCGTAGGTGGGAGTAATTTTGATGAGCAGTTCTTC; CDR3: CASSVGGSNFDEQFF
size: .; J: TRBJ1-2; D: .; V: TRBV20-1; DNA: TGCAGTGCTAGACTCCTCGGGGGCTACACCTTC; CDR3: CSARLLGGYTF
size: .; J: TRBJ2-3; D: .; V: TRBV24-1; DNA: TGTGCCACCAGTGACGTCCTGCCGAGGGATACGCAGTATTTT; CDR3: CATSDVLPRDTQYF
size: .; J: TRBJ2-5; D: .; V: TRBV7-3; DNA: TGTGCCAGCAGCTTGACTACCCAAGAGACCCAGTACTTC; CDR3: CASSLTTQETQYF
size: few; J: TRBJ2-7; D: .; V: TRBV6-6; DNA: TGTGCCAGCAGTTATCAGGGCGGGACCTACGAGCAGTACTTC; CDR3: CASSYQGGTYEQYF
size: .; J: TRBJ2-5; D: .; V: TRBV6-2/TRBV6-3; DNA: TGTGCCAGCAGTTCCCAGGGTTTACCCCAAGAGACCCAGTACTTC; CDR3: CASSSQGLPQETQYF
size: .; J: TRBJ1-2; D: .; V: TRBV28; DNA: TGTGCCAGCAGTTTACTCCAGGGGTACGGCTACACCTTC; CDR3: CASSLLQGYGYTF
size: once; J: TRBJ1-5; D: TRBD1; V: TRBV19; DNA: TGTGCCAGTAGCCTTGACAGGGTTGAACCCCAGCATTTT; CDR3: CASSLDRVEPQHF
size: once; J: TRBJ2-2; D: .; V: TRBV30; DNA: TGTGCCTGGGGCGGGGTGAACACCGGGGAGCTGTTTTTT; CDR3: CAWGGVNTGELFF
size: .; J: TRBJ1-1; D: TRBD1; V: TRBV28; DNA: TGTGCCAGCTCCTTGACAGGGGAACAGAACACTGAAGCTTTCTTT; CDR3: CASSLTGEQNTEAFF
size: .; J: TRBJ1-1; D: TRBD1; V: TRBV27; DNA: TGTGCCAGCAGTTTATCAGGGACAGGGGGTTTGAACACTGAAGCTTTCTTT; CDR3: CASSLSGTGGLNTEAFF
size: few; J: TRBJ1-1; D: .; V: TRBV4-2; DNA: TGTGCCAGCAGCCAAGACAGGATGAACACTGAAGCTTTCTTT; CDR3: CASSQDRMNTEAFF
size: .; J: TRBJ2-7; D: .; V: TRBV19; DNA: TGTGCCAGTAGTCACAGGGCAGGGATTACCTACGAGCAGTACTTC; CDR3: CASSHRAGITYEQYF
size: .; J: TRBJ2-7; D: .; V: TRBV27; DNA: TGTGCCAGCAGTTTATCTGGCGGATCGGCGCGGTACGAGCAGTACTTC; CDR3: CASSLSGGSARYEQYF
size: .; J: TRBJ2-3; D: .; V: TRBV6-6; DNA: TGTGCCAGCAGTTACTTTAGCGGAGGGGGCACAGATACGCAGTATTTT; CDR3: CASSYFSGGGTDTQYF
size: .; J: TRBJ1-5; D: TRBD1; V: TRBV28; DNA: TGTGCCAGCAGAACGAGCCCGGGACAGGGAGTTCAGCCCCAGCATTTT; CDR3: CASRTSPGQGVQPQHF
size: .; J: TRBJ1-1; D: TRBD1; V: TRBV13; DNA: TGTGCCAGCAGCCTCGAAAGGACAGGCCAGATGAACACTGAAGCTTTCTTT; CDR3: CASSLERTGQMNTEAFF